The entry below describes one TCR beta chain. Its antigen is still unknown. The sample is drawn from a study of T-cell memory formation after mild COVID-19. Using constant-segment primers, 5'RACE produced TCR alpha and TCR beta cDNA libraries carrying sample barcodes and UMIs. MiXCR, run by TCRdb on the 5' RACE reads, gives a single entry per CDR3 protein. The sample includes a few hundred thousand distinct CDR3 sequences, around 19% of them seen just once. The V gene's germline CDR1 is MGHRA and CDR2 YSYEKL. V was trimmed by 0 bases and J by 5 bases, leaving 19 bases between them. The CDR3 covers 17 residues. Findings and limits, study-wide: Clones contracting over day 15 to 85 were CD4/CD8 balanced, with later expanders leaning CD4+. In second-wave clones peaking day 37, SARS-CoV-2 specificity remained unconfirmed.

The TCR sequence derives from a man aged 18-30 years who had mild COVID-19 (a few samples of this study predate the infection). Cell type and time point are not known. The genes are TRBV4-1 and TRBJ1-2, with D perhaps TRBD1 (6 bases). Sequencing was done on a sample of PBMCs or a T cell subset sorted from them (not recorded which). The CDR3 reads CASSQDPAGAEWYGYTF. The DNA of the CDR3 is TGCGCCAGCAGCCAAGACCCCGCAGGGGCGGAGTGGTATGGCTACACCTTC.